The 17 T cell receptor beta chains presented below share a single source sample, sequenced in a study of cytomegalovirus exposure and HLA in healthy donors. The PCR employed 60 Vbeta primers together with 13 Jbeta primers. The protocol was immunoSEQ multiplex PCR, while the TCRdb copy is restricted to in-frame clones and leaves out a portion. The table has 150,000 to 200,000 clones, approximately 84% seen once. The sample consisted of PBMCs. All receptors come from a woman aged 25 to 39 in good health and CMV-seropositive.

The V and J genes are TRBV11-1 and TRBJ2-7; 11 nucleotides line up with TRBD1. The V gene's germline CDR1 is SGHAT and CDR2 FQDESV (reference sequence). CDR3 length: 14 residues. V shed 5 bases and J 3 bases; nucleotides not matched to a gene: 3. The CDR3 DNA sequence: TGTGCCAGCAGCCCCGGGACAGGGGGCTACGAGCAGTACTTC. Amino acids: CASSPGTGGYEQYF.

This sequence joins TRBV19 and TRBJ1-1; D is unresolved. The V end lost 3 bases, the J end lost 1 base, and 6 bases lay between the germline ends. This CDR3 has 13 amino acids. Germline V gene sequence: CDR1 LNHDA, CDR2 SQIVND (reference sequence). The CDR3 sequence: CASSIKRNTEAFF. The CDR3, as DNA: TGTGCCAGTAGTATTAAGCGGAACACTGAAGCTTTCTTT.

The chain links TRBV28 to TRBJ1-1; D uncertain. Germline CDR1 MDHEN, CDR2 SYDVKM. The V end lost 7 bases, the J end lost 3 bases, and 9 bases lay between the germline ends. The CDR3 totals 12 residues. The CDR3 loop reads CASIREDTEAFF. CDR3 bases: TGTGCCAGCATAAGGGAGGACACTGAAGCTTTCTTT.

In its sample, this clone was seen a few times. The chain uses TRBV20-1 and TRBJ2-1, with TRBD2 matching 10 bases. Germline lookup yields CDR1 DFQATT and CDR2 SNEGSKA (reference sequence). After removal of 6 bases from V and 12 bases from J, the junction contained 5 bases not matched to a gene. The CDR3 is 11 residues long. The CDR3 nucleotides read TGCAGTGCGGGACTAGCGCGAAGGCAGTTCTTC. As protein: CSAGLARRQFF.

The DNA for the CDR3 is TGCGCCAGCAGCTTGGCAGCGGGGGCCACCAATGAGCAGTTCTTC. This encodes CASSLAAGATNEQFF. The chain links TRBV5-1 to TRBJ2-1; 8 bases align to TRBD2. Germline V lookup: CDR1 SGHRS, CDR2 YFSETQ. V lost 0 bases and J lost 6; bases outside the gene matches: 5. The CDR3 is 15 amino acids.

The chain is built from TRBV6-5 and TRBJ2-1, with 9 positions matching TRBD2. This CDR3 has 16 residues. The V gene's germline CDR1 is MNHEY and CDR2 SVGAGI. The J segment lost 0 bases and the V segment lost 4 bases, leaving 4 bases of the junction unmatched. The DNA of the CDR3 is TGTGCCAGCAGTTTAGCGGGAGCGGGCTCCTACAATGAGCAGTTCTTC. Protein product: CASSLAGAGSYNEQFF.

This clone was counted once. The CDR3 coding sequence is TGTGCCACCAGCAGAGATCATGCGGGGGGGTACACAGATACGCAGTATTTT. The encoded protein is CATSRDHAGGYTDTQYF. The chain is built from TRBV15 and TRBJ2-3; 9 nucleotides agree with TRBD2. Losses at the gene ends were 0 bases for V and 2 bases for J; bases not matched to a gene: 6. The V gene's germline CDR1 is LNHNV and CDR2 YYDKDF (reference sequence). CDR3 length: 17 amino acids.

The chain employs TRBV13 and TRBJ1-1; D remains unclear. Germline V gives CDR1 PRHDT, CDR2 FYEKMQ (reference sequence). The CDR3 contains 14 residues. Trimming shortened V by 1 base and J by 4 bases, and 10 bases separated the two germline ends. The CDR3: CASSLVEEGTEAFF. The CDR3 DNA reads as TGTGCCAGCAGCTTAGTTGAGGAAGGCACTGAAGCTTTCTTT.

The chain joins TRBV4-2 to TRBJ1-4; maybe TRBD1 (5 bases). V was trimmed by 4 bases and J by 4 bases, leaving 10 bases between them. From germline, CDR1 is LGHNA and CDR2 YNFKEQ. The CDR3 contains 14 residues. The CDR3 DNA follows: TGTGCCAGCAGCCCTAACGGGGGTAATGAAAAACTGTTTTTT. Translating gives CASSPNGGNEKLFF.

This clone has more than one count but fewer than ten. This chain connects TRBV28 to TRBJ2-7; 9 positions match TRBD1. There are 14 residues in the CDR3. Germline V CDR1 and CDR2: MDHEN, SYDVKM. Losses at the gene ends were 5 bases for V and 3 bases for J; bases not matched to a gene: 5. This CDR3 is CASSAPTGGYEQYF. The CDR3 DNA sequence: TGTGCCAGCAGTGCACCGACAGGGGGCTACGAGCAGTACTTC. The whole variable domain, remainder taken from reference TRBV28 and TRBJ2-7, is DVKVTQSSRYLVKRTGEKVFLECVQDMDHENMFWYRQDPGLGLRLIYFSYDVKMKEKGDIPEGYSVSREKKERFSLILESASTNQTSMYLCASSAPTGGYEQYFGPGTRLTVT.

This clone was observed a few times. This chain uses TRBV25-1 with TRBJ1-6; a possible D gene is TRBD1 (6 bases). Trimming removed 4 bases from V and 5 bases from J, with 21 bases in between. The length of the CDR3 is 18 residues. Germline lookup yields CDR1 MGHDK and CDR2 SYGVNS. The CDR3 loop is CASSARGTIQDDNSPLHF. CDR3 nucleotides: TGTGCCAGCAGTGCCAGGGGAACGATCCAAGATGATAATTCACCCCTCCACTTT.

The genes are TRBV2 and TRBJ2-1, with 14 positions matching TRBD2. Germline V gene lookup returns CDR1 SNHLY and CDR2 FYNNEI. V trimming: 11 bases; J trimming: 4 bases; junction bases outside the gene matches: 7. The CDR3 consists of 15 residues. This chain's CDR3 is CARGLAGGGYNEQFF. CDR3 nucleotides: TGTGCCCGCGGACTAGCGGGGGGCGGGTACAATGAGCAGTTCTTC.

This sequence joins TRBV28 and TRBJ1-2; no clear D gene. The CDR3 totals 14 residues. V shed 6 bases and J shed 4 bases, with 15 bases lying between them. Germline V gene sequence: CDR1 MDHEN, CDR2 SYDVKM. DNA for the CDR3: TGTGCCAGCAGCCCCACGGGAGGGCCCTATGGCTACACCTTC. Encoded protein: CASSPTGGPYGYTF.

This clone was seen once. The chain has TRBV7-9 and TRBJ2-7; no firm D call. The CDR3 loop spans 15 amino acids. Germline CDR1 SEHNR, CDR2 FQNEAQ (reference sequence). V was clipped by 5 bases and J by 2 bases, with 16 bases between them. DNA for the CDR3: TGTGCCAGCAGCCGAAGCTTGACAAAACCCTACGAGCAGTACTTC. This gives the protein CASSRSLTKPYEQYF.

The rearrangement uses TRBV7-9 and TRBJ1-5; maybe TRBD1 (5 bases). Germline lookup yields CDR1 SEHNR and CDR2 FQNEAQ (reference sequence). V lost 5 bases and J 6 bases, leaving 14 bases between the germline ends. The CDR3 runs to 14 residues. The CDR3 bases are TGTGCCAGCAGCAACCAGGGAATTCGTCAGCCCCAGCATTTT. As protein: CASSNQGIRQPQHF. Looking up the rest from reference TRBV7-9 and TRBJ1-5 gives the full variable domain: DTGVSQNPRHKITKRGQNVTFRCDPISEHNRLYWYRQTLGQGPEFLTYFQNEAQLEKSRLLSDRFSAERPKGSFSTLEIQRTEQGDSAMYLCASSNQGIRQPQHFGDGTRLSIL.

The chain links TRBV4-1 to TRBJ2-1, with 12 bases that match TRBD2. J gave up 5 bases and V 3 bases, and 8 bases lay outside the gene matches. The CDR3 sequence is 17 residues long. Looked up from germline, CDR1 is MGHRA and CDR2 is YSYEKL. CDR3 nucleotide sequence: TGCGCCAGCAGCCAGGCTATACTAGCGGGGGGACACAATGAGCAGTTCTTC. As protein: CASSQAILAGGHNEQFF.

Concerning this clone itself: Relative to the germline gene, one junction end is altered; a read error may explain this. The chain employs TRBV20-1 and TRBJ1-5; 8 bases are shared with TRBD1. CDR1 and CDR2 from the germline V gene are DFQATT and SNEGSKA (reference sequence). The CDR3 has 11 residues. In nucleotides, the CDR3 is TGCAGTGCTAGCCCGCGCGCGGACAGGGCATTT. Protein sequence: CSASPRADRAF.